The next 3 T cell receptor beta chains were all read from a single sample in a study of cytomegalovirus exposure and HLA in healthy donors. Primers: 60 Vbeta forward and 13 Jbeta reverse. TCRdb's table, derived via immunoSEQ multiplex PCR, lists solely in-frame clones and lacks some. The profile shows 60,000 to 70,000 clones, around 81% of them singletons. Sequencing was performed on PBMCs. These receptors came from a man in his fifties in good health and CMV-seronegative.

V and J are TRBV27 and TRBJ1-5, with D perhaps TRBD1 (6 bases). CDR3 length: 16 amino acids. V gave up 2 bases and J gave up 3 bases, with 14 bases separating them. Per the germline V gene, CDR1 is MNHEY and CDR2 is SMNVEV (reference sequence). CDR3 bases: TGTGCCAGCAGTTTAGTAGGGGGAGGGGTCAATCAGCCCCAGCATTTT. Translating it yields CASSLVGGGVNQPQHF.

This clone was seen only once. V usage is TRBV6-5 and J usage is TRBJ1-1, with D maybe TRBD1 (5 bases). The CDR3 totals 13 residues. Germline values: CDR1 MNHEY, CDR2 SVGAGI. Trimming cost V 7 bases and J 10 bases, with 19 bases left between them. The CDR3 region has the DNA TGTGCCAGCACTCTCAGCGGGGGAAGTATAGCTTTCTTT. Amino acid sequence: CASTLSGGSIAFF.

This CDR3 is CASSLKGGPIFYGYTF. CDR3 bases: TGTGCCAGCAGTTTGAAGGGGGGGCCGATCTTCTATGGCTACACCTTC. The chain combines TRBV27 with TRBJ1-2; D is perhaps TRBD1 (6 bases). Trimming cost V 3 bases and J 4 bases, with 18 bases left between them. Germline CDR1 reads MNHEY; CDR2 reads SMNVEV (reference sequence). CDR3 size: 16 residues.